This passage covers 24 T cell receptor beta chains from one sample sequenced in a study of blood T cell repertoires in COVID-19. Libraries were prepared by immunoSEQ multiplex PCR; TCRdb keeps only in-frame clonotypes and omits some of them. The sample has about 290,000 clones; around 92% are singletons. What was sequenced was peripheral blood. These receptors were obtained from a woman in her twenties or thirties with COVID-19, enrolled during active disease.

The genes are TRBV5-6 and TRBJ1-1; TRBD1 is a possible D gene (5 bases). CDR3 length equals 14 residues. Germline CDR1 SGHDT, CDR2 YYEEEE. The ends were cut back, 0 bases at V and 4 bases at J, with 10 bases in the middle. CDR3 sequence (DNA): TGTGCCAGCAGCTTGGAATGGGGGGTCACTGAAGCTTTCTTT. As protein: CASSLEWGVTEAFF.

The chain uses TRBV2 and TRBJ2-7; tentatively, D is TRBD2 (5 bases). Trimming removed 5 bases from V and 3 bases from J, with 11 bases in between. Germline lookup yields CDR1 SNHLY and CDR2 FYNNEI. This CDR3 has 13 residues. The CDR3 region is CASSPPGYYEQYF. CDR3 bases: TGTGCCAGCAGTCCTCCGGGGTACTACGAGCAGTACTTC.

The chain joins TRBV24-1 to TRBJ1-1; D is uncertain. Germline V gene lookup returns CDR1 KGHDR and CDR2 SFDVKD. Trimming removed 5 bases at V and 11 bases at J, with 17 bases between. The CDR3 runs 13 residues. Here the CDR3 reads CATSVSGYRGAFF. In nucleotides, the CDR3 is TGTGCCACCAGTGTGAGTGGGTACCGAGGGGCTTTCTTT.

The chain has TRBV4-1 and TRBJ2-1; 8 nucleotides align to TRBD2. With 0 bases clipped from V and 12 bases from J, the junction kept 10 bases outside the gene matches. This CDR3 is built from 15 residues. CDR1 and CDR2 from the germline V gene are MGHRA and YSYEKL. CDR3 bases: TGCGCCAGCAGCCAAGAGAGCGGGGGCGTAGGAGGGCAGTTCTTC. Translation: CASSQESGGVGGQFF.

The gene calls are TRBV5-6 and TRBJ2-3, with 9 bases lining up with TRBD1. The CDR3 length is 15 residues. The germline gives CDR1 SGHDT, CDR2 YYEEEE. Germline trimming cut 3 bases from V and 4 bases from J; bases unmatched to any gene: 6. CDR3 in amino acids: CASSWDREVSDTQYF. CDR3 DNA sequence: TGTGCCAGCAGCTGGGACAGGGAGGTATCAGATACGCAGTATTTT. The full variable domain, rest sourced from reference TRBV5-6 and TRBJ2-3, is DAGVTQSPTHLIKTRGQQVTLRCSPKSGHDTVSWYQQALGQGPQFIFQYYEEEERQRGNFPDRFSGHQFPNYSSELNVNALLLGDSALYLCASSWDREVSDTQYFGPGTRLTVL.

This sequence joins TRBV6-5 and TRBJ1-1; D perhaps matches TRBD1 (5 bases). The CDR3 runs 12 residues. The V and J ends lost 1 base and 7 bases respectively, with 7 bases between them. Germline V gives CDR1 MNHEY, CDR2 SVGAGI. The CDR3 protein is CASSYLQGEAFF. The CDR3 bases are TGTGCCAGCAGTTACTTGCAGGGTGAAGCTTTCTTT.

The gene calls are TRBV18 and TRBJ1-1; D perhaps matches TRBD1 (6 bases). CDR1 and CDR2 (germline): KGHSH, LQKENI. V lost 3 bases, J lost 4 bases, and 9 bases lay in between. This CDR3 is 13 amino acids long. This CDR3 is CASSPGHPTEAFF. CDR3 nucleotides: TGTGCCAGCTCACCGGGACACCCCACTGAAGCTTTCTTT.

The chain uses TRBV19 and TRBJ2-7; 11 nucleotides agree with TRBD1. The germline V gene encodes CDR1 LNHDA and CDR2 SQIVND (reference sequence). The CDR3 sequence is 16 residues long. The V segment lost 4 bases and the J segment 4 bases; nucleotides outside the gene matches: 9. The CDR3 DNA sequence: TGTGCCAGTAGTACCCCCAGGACAGGGGGCGTATACGAGCAGTACTTC. Protein product: CASSTPRTGGVYEQYF.

V usage is TRBV6-5 and J usage is TRBJ2-5; the match to TRBD2 covers 7 bases. V shed 2 bases, J shed 4 bases, and the junction held 1 base outside the gene matches. Germline values: CDR1 MNHEY, CDR2 SVGAGI. The CDR3 loop spans 13 amino acids. Written as DNA, the CDR3 is TGTGCCAGCAGTTACGAGCGGGGAGAGACCCAGTACTTC. Its protein product is CASSYERGETQYF.

The V call is TRBV5-1, the J call TRBJ2-7; D is undetermined. Deletions cut 4 bases from V and 0 bases from J, with 11 bases between. CDR3 length equals 14 residues. Germline CDR1 is SGHRS and CDR2 is YFSETQ. The CDR3 nucleotides are TGCGCCAGCAGCCTGGTCGTCGGCTCCTACGAGCAGTACTTC. Translated: CASSLVVGSYEQYF.

The chain uses TRBV2 and TRBJ1-2; D remains ambiguous. Between the trimmed V and J ends, which lost 2 bases and 6 bases, there was a span of 10 bases. Germline V gene lookup returns CDR1 SNHLY and CDR2 FYNNEI. CDR3 length equals 13 residues. CDR3 DNA: TGTGCCAGCAGTGAAATCTCTCGGGATGGCTACACCTTC. This gives the protein CASSEISRDGYTF.

The rearrangement uses TRBV19 and TRBJ2-7, with TRBD2 as a possible D gene (6 bases). CDR1 is LNHDA, CDR2 SQIVND, per germline (reference sequence). CDR3 size: 14 residues. V lost 9 bases, J lost 0 bases, and 15 bases lay in between. The CDR3 sequence: CASASSATSYEQYF. CDR3 nucleotide sequence: TGTGCCAGCGCTTCTAGCGCTACCTCCTACGAGCAGTACTTC. Combining the CDR3 with reference TRBV19 and TRBJ2-7 gives the whole variable domain DGGITQSPKYLFRKEGQNVTLSCEQNLNHDAMYWYRQDPGQGLRLIYYSQIVNDFQKGDIAEGYSVSREKKESFPLTVTSAQKNPTAFYLCASASSATSYEQYFGPGTRLTVT.

This rearrangement joins TRBV10-3 to TRBJ1-1; D uncertain. Germline V gives CDR1 ENHRY, CDR2 SYGVKD. V lost 6 bases and J 3 bases, leaving 11 bases between the germline ends. This CDR3 contains 13 residues. CDR3 nucleotide sequence: TGTGCCATCAGGAGTTGGGAGGACACTGAAGCTTTCTTT. It codes for CAIRSWEDTEAFF.

This chain joins TRBV19 and TRBJ2-5, with TRBD1 identical over 7 bases. This CDR3 contains 14 residues. The germline V gene has CDR1 LNHDA and CDR2 SQIVND (reference sequence). With 5 bases clipped from V and 4 bases from J, the junction kept 7 bases outside the gene matches. CDR3 sequence reads: CASSPTGSPETQYF. The CDR3, as DNA: TGTGCCAGTAGTCCGACAGGGAGTCCAGAGACCCAGTACTTC.

This sequence joins TRBV28 and TRBJ2-6; TRBD1 aligns across 11 bases. Germline CDR1 is MDHEN and CDR2 is SYDVKM. Trimming at V came to 6 bases and at J to 3 bases, leaving 4 bases not matched to a gene. The CDR3 has 16 amino acids. The CDR3 DNA follows: TGTGCCAGCAGGGACAGGGGGCTTAGTGGGGCCAACGTCCTGACTTTC. Protein: CASRDRGLSGANVLTF. Complete variable domain (other parts from reference TRBV28 and TRBJ2-6): DVKVTQSSRYLVKRTGEKVFLECVQDMDHENMFWYRQDPGLGLRLIYFSYDVKMKEKGDIPEGYSVSREKKERFSLILESASTNQTSMYLCASRDRGLSGANVLTFGAGSRLTVL.

This chain links TRBV6-5 with TRBJ2-7; D not resolved. This CDR3 comprises 15 residues. CDR1 and CDR2 from the germline V gene are MNHEY and SVGAGI. Trimming removed 6 bases at V and 2 bases at J, with 17 bases between. The DNA of the CDR3 is TGTGCCAGCAGCCCCGACTTATTACCCACCTACGAGCAGTACTTC. Its protein product is CASSPDLLPTYEQYF.

This clone was counted only a few times. This chain uses TRBV28 with TRBJ1-2; unclear D gene. The CDR3 sequence is 12 residues long. V was clipped by 5 bases and J by 8 bases, with 12 bases between them. The V gene's germline CDR1 is MDHEN and CDR2 SYDVKM. This CDR3 reads CASSLDGGGYTF. CDR3 DNA: TGTGCCAGCAGTCTAGATGGAGGGGGCTACACCTTC.

The chain couples TRBV5-1 to TRBJ1-1; D unresolved. Germline assignment: CDR1 SGHRS and CDR2 YFSETQ. The CDR3 runs to 14 residues. The V end was cut by 5 bases, the J end by 0 bases, with 11 bases between. The CDR3 DNA sequence: TGCGCCAGCAGTTTGAGCATGATGAACACTGAAGCTTTCTTT. Translated: CASSLSMMNTEAFF.

The chain joins TRBV6-5 to TRBJ2-7; D is possibly TRBD2 (6 bases). This CDR3 spans 14 amino acids. Trimming took 3 bases from V and 1 from J, leaving 10 bases between them. CDR1 MNHEY and CDR2 SVGAGI come from the germline V gene. This chain's CDR3 is CASSYFGGSYEQYF. The CDR3 DNA is TGTGCCAGCAGTTATTTCGGGGGTTCCTACGAGCAGTACTTC.

V and J are TRBV7-8 and TRBJ2-7, with 7 bases aligning to TRBD2. Unmatched junction bases numbered 14, after V lost 4 bases and J lost 5 bases. The CDR3 has 16 amino acids. CDR1 and CDR2 (germline): SGHVS, FQNEAQ. In DNA form, the CDR3 reads TGTGCCAGCAGCTCCTACCCGGGACTAACTTCCAACGAGCAGTACTTC. Its protein product is CASSSYPGLTSNEQYF.

The CDR3 nucleotides read TGCGCCAGCAGCCAAGATCGGGAGCGAGCTAGGAGGATGAACACTGAAGCTTTCTTT. The encoded protein is CASSQDRERARRMNTEAFF. The chain has TRBV4-1 and TRBJ1-1; D call uncertain. The germline CDR1 and CDR2 sequences are MGHRA and YSYEKL. The CDR3 loop spans 19 amino acids. V lost 0 bases, J lost 0 bases, and 20 bases lay in between.

This chain joins TRBV5-1 and TRBJ1-1, with D possibly being TRBD1 (6 bases). This CDR3 is built from 15 residues. CDR1 is SGHRS, CDR2 YFSETQ, per germline. Trimming pared 2 bases from V and 4 bases from J, leaving 15 bases between. CDR3 protein: CASSFASAGVTEAFF. The CDR3 nucleotides read TGCGCCAGCAGCTTTGCGTCGGCAGGGGTCACTGAAGCTTTCTTT.

V gene TRBV5-5 combines with J gene TRBJ2-7; D may be TRBD1 (6 bases). The CDR3 has 14 residues. The germline gives CDR1 SGHKS, CDR2 YYEKEE (reference sequence). V lost 2 bases and J 3 bases, leaving 12 bases between the germline ends. The DNA of the CDR3 is TGTGCCAGCAGCTTATCCACAGGGTTCTACGAGCAGTACTTC. Translation: CASSLSTGFYEQYF.

V and J are TRBV9 and TRBJ2-5, with a possible D match to TRBD2 (6 bases). V lost 2 bases to trimming and J lost 5 bases, with 13 bases between them. The CDR3 runs 14 residues. CDR1 and CDR2 from the germline V gene are SGDLS and YYNGEE. CDR3 residues: CASSVDPGGETQYF. CDR3 nucleotides: TGTGCCAGCAGCGTCGACCCTGGAGGGGAGACCCAGTACTTC. Together with reference TRBV9 and TRBJ2-5, the CDR3 gives the full variable domain: DSGVTQTPKHLITATGQRVTLRCSPRSGDLSVYWYQQSLDQGLQFLIQYYNGEERAKGNILERFSAQQFPDLHSELNLSSLELGDSALYFCASSVDPGGETQYFGPGTRLLVL.